This record looks at one TCR beta chain sequence and its context. After removal of 3 bases from V and 4 bases from J, the junction contained 15 bases not matched to a gene. The CDR3 extends over 19 amino acids. The germline gives CDR1 SGHTA, CDR2 FQGNSA. The sample is drawn from a study of blood T cells in healthy people across ages. Next came a second PCR, run for about 6 to 12 cycles, which used a sample-barcoded 5' primer along with a J-beta primer mix. Via MiXCR, TCRdb re-called the 5' RACE reads, giving one row per CDR3 protein. The data hold 450,000 to 650,000 distinct CDR3 sequences, with nearly 25% observed a single time. The same data also went into a second study, on T cells of mothers and their children. Turning to that study: Sequencing got over 8 million TCR beta CDR3 reads from each mother and approximately 3 million from each child.

This sequence originates from a boy aged 10-17 years in good health. The chain employs TRBV7-2 and TRBJ2-1, with 10 bases fitting TRBD2. Material: blood. In nucleotides, the CDR3 is TGTGCCAGCAGCTTTTCCCCCCTCAACAGCGGGAGGGCTTACAATGAGCAGTTCTTC. This gives the protein CASSFSPLNSGRAYNEQFF.